This T cell receptor beta chain was sequenced in a study of T cell repertoires in cytomegalovirus infection. About the study: HLA-B-restricted CMV epitopes that are well studied, plus recently identified HLA-C-restricted ones, were used by the study. Study conclusions and caveats: It was HLA-C-restricted CMV-specific TCR beta clonotypes that dominated the response ex vivo.

Germline V gene data show CDR1 as SGHDN and CDR2 as FVKESK. The CDR3 sequence is 17 residues long. Trimming pared 7 bases from V and 3 bases from J, leaving 24 bases between. Notes on this clonotype: Antigen unknown.

TCRdb itself ran the reads through MiXCR, one entry per CDR3 protein. The repertoire holds hundreds of thousands of distinct CDR3 sequences, with 30% to 35% as singletons. The source is a human donor in good health (CMV status not recorded). Some clones in this sample may be carry-over from other donors' samples. Sequenced material: cultured PBMCs, taken from culture after CMV antigen stimulation. V and J are TRBV14 and TRBJ1-1; the D gene is possibly TRBD1 (5 bases). CDR3 in DNA: TGTGCCAGCAAGAGACTTCCCCTCTTGCGGGGACACACTGAAGCTTTCTTT. This translates into CASKRLPLLRGHTEAFF.